A selection of T cell receptor beta chains follows, all from one sample in a study of T cells in Graves' hyperthyroidism and ophthalmopathy. TCRdb reprocessed the multiplex PCR reads with MiXCR, giving one entry per CDR3 protein. The repertoire holds about 290,000 distinct CDR3 sequences, with 15% as singletons. The sequenced sample was blood. These TCRs come from a woman aged 50 to 60 with Graves' hyperthyroidism that later progressed to Graves' ophthalmopathy. The CDR3 runs from the conserved cysteine through the conserved F or W. A D gene is named only where the DNA matches it firmly. Some rows mark clone size as missing; the rest say once, few, many or name a class of expanded clone.

TGTGCCAGCAGCCCTAGGACTAGCGGATACAATGAGCAGTTCTTC | CASSPRTSGYNEQFF | TRBJ2-1 | TRBV11-3 | 15 | many | TRBD2
TGTGCCAGCACTCAGGCTCGTTTCAGCGGGCGTACCGGGGAGCTGTTTTTT | CASTQARFSGRTGELFF | TRBJ2-2 | TRBV2 | 17 | many | -
TGTGCCAGTATCTTATCAGGGGCTAGCGGGAGGTCCTACGAGCAGTACTTC | CASILSGASGRSYEQYF | TRBJ2-7 | TRBV6-1 | 17 | - | TRBD2
TGCGCCAGCAGCTTGGGAGTTCTAGGTGGAGAAAAACTGTTTTTT | CASSLGVLGGEKLFF | TRBJ1-4 | TRBV5-1 | 15 | many | -
TGTGCCAGCAGTCCCGGAGGACTCGGGGCTTTCTTT | CASSPGGLGAFF | TRBJ1-1 | TRBV6-1 | 12 | many | -
TGTGCCAGCAGCTTCAGCACAGGGCTCCAAGAGACCCAGTACTTC | CASSFSTGLQETQYF | TRBJ2-5 | TRBV7-9 | 15 | many | -
TGCAGTGCTAGTTTGATAGGGAGACTAGCGGGCTCCTACAATGAGCAGTTCTTC | CSASLIGRLAGSYNEQFF | TRBJ2-1 | TRBV20-1 | 18 | - | TRBD2
TGTGCCAGCAGCTTAGAGTTGCGGACTGAAGCTTTCTTT | CASSLELRTEAFF | TRBJ1-1 | TRBV11-1 | 13 | many | -
TGCAGTGCTACCGCGGGCACAGATACGCAGTATTTT | CSATAGTDTQYF | TRBJ2-3 | TRBV20-1 | 12 | many | -
TGTGCCAGCAGCCAAGGTGGGGGCAGGGGCACCGAAGAGCAGTACTTC | CASSQGGGRGTEEQYF | TRBJ2-7 | TRBV14 | 16 | few | -
TGTGCCAGCAGACCCGGACAGGCTGGAAACACCATATATTTT | CASRPGQAGNTIYF | TRBJ1-3 | TRBV7-9 | 14 | once | TRBD1
TGTGCCAGCAATGGGCGGGAGGCCCTTTTAACACCCAATCTGCAGTTCTTC | CASNGREALLTPNLQFF | TRBJ2-1 | TRBV27 | 17 | many | TRBD2
TGCAGCGTTGAAGATCAAGCGGGCAGCTCCTACAATGAGCAGTTCTTC | CSVEDQAGSSYNEQFF | TRBJ2-1 | TRBV29-1 | 16 | many | -
TGTGCCAGCAGCCAGGTGGGACAGGGGGCCGCAGATACGCAGTATTTT | CASSQVGQGAADTQYF | TRBJ2-3 | TRBV3-1 | 16 | few | TRBD1
TGTGCCAGCAGCTTGTCCCTCGTGGGGATCACAGATACGCAGTATTTT | CASSLSLVGITDTQYF | TRBJ2-3 | TRBV5-8 | 16 | - | -
TGTGCCAGCAGTGAAGCTACCGGTAAAGAGACCCAGTACTTC | CASSEATGKETQYF | TRBJ2-5 | TRBV2 | 14 | many | -
TGTGCCAGCAGTTTAGCGGGATATGGGGACAATGAGCAGTTCTTC | CASSLAGYGDNEQFF | TRBJ2-1 | TRBV12-3/TRBV12-4 | 15 | many | -
TGTGCCATCAGTGAGTCGATAGGCCGGGCGCAAGAGACCCAGTACTTC | CAISESIGRAQETQYF | TRBJ2-5 | TRBV10-3 | 16 | many | -
TGTGCCAGCAGTTCCCGGGACCGCCGCTTTCTTGGGCAGTACTTC | CASSSRDRRFLGQYF | TRBJ2-7 | TRBV28 | 15 | many | -
TGTGCCAGCAGACCCCCATGGACTAGCGGGGGGGAGCAGTACTTC | CASRPPWTSGGEQYF | TRBJ2-7 | TRBV6-1 | 15 | many | TRBD2
TGTGCCAGCAGCTTGCGGGAAGGTCGGAGTGAGCAGTTCTTC | CASSLREGRSEQFF | TRBJ2-1 | TRBV7-9 | 14 | many | -
TGTGCCAGCAGCGACCTCGACAGGACGTCCCAGCCCCAGCATTTT | CASSDLDRTSQPQHF | TRBJ1-5 | TRBV28 | 15 | - | -
TGTGCCAGCAGTTTGGTGCAGGGACAGGCCTCTATTAACTATGGCTACACCTTC | CASSLVQGQASINYGYTF | TRBJ1-2 | TRBV12-3/TRBV12-4 | 18 | few | TRBD1
TGCGCCAGCAGCCAACCCCCGCGGGGCAGTAACTATGGCTACACCTTC | CASSQPPRGSNYGYTF | TRBJ1-2 | TRBV4-1 | 16 | few | -
TGTGCCAGCAGTTACTCAGGGGGCCCTGGGACCCAGTACTTC | CASSYSGGPGTQYF | TRBJ2-5 | TRBV6-5 | 14 | many | TRBD1
TGTGCCATCAGTGACGGTCTAGCGGGAGGACAAGAGACCCAGTACTTC | CAISDGLAGGQETQYF | TRBJ2-5 | TRBV10-3 | 16 | many | TRBD2
TGTGCCAGCTCACCATCGGACCAAGAGACCCAGTACTTC | CASSPSDQETQYF | TRBJ2-5 | TRBV18 | 13 | many | -
TGCAGTGCTAGGGCCTTGGGGGGGTCTTGGCAGCCCCAGCATTTT | CSARALGGSWQPQHF | TRBJ1-5 | TRBV20-1 | 15 | many | -
TGTGCCAGCTCACTGAGGCAGGGGGCTGATGAGCAGTTCTTC | CASSLRQGADEQFF | TRBJ2-1 | TRBV18 | 14 | many | TRBD1
TGCGCCAGCAGCTGGTCGGGCGCGAACACCGGGGAGCTGTTTTTT | CASSWSGANTGELFF | TRBJ2-2 | TRBV5-1 | 15 | many | -
TGTGCCAGCAGTTTAATGGGACAGGTGGGGAGTCAGCCCCAGCATTTT | CASSLMGQVGSQPQHF | TRBJ1-5 | TRBV27 | 16 | many | TRBD1
TGCGCCAGCAGCTTTAGGGGAAAACTGTTTTTT | CASSFRGKLFF | TRBJ1-4 | TRBV5-1 | 11 | many | -
TGCGCCAGCAGCCAAGGCACTAGCGGCCACAATGAGCAGTTCTTC | CASSQGTSGHNEQFF | TRBJ2-1 | TRBV4-1 | 15 | few | TRBD2
TGCGCCAGCGCTAAGCAGGGCCCGGTGAACACTGAAGCTTTCTTT | CASAKQGPVNTEAFF | TRBJ1-1 | TRBV5-1 | 15 | many | -
TGTGCCACCAGCAGAGATCCAGGACAATGGGGCACTGAAGCTTTCTTT | CATSRDPGQWGTEAFF | TRBJ1-1 | TRBV15 | 16 | few | -
TGTGCCTGGAGTGCCTCCTGGGCGGACCTACAAGAGACCCAGTACTTC | CAWSASWADLQETQYF | TRBJ2-5 | TRBV30 | 16 | many | -
TGTGCCAGCAAAGAAACCGGGGAGGGAGGCTACACCTTC | CASKETGEGGYTF | TRBJ1-2 | TRBV6-1 | 13 | - | -
TGTGCCAGCAGCCCCGGGACTTCCCAAGAGACCCAGTACTTC | CASSPGTSQETQYF | TRBJ2-5 | TRBV12-3/TRBV12-4 | 14 | many | -
TGTGCCAGCAGCGGTAGCGGGAGGGTTGGAGAGACCCAGTACTTC | CASSGSGRVGETQYF | TRBJ2-5 | TRBV2 | 15 | many | TRBD2
TGTGCCAGCAGGGGGACTGAAGCTTTCTTT | CASRGTEAFF | TRBJ1-1 | TRBV3-1 | 10 | many | -
TGTGCCAGCAGTGGGGTTCCGGGGAATACGCAGTATTTT | CASSGVPGNTQYF | TRBJ2-3 | TRBV2 | 13 | many | -
TGCGCCAGCACGAAACAGGGGGGGAATGAAAAACTGTTTTTT | CASTKQGGNEKLFF | TRBJ1-4 | TRBV5-1 | 14 | few | TRBD1
TGTGCCAGCAGCCAAGAAGGGGAGGGGGACGAGCAGTACTTC | CASSQEGEGDEQYF | TRBJ2-7 | TRBV3-1 | 14 | few | -
TGTGCCTGGATGCGAAGGGGGCTGAACACTGAAGCTTTCTTT | CAWMRRGLNTEAFF | TRBJ1-1 | TRBV30 | 14 | many | TRBD1
TGTGCCAGCAGCGGCCACAGGGGATTGAACACTGAAGCTTTCTTT | CASSGHRGLNTEAFF | TRBJ1-1 | TRBV9 | 15 | many | TRBD1
TGCGCCAGCAGCTTGGTGCAGGGGCTTGACACTGAAGCTTTCTTT | CASSLVQGLDTEAFF | TRBJ1-1 | TRBV5-1 | 15 | many | -
TGTGCCATCGGACTAGCGGGTCCGCGGGAGCAGTACTTC | CAIGLAGPREQYF | TRBJ2-7 | TRBV6-1 | 13 | - | TRBD2
TGTGCCACCAGCAGAGTAAACCCGCCGCAGTATTTT | CATSRVNPPQYF | TRBJ2-3 | TRBV15 | 12 | - | -
TGTGCCAGCAGCCCAGCCAGGGGGAGAAAATATAATCTACTTGGCTACACCTTC | CASSPARGRKYNLLGYTF | TRBJ1-2 | TRBV27 | 18 | many | TRBD1
TGTGCCAGCAGCTTGGGACAGGGAAATTTTGTAAATGAGCAGTTCTTC | CASSLGQGNFVNEQFF | TRBJ2-1 | TRBV5-6 | 16 | few | TRBD1
TGTGCCAGCAGTGCCGGGACACTTTTACACCCGCCCCAGCATTTT | CASSAGTLLHPPQHF | TRBJ1-5 | TRBV12-3/TRBV12-4 | 15 | many | -
TGTGCCAGCAGCCAATCGAACAGGGAGGGCGATGGCTACGCCTTC | CASSQSNREGDGYAF | TRBJ1-2 | TRBV16 | 15 | - | -
TGTGCCAGCAGCGTAGGCCCCGGGGAGGATACGCAGTATTTT | CASSVGPGEDTQYF | TRBJ2-3 | TRBV9 | 14 | many | -